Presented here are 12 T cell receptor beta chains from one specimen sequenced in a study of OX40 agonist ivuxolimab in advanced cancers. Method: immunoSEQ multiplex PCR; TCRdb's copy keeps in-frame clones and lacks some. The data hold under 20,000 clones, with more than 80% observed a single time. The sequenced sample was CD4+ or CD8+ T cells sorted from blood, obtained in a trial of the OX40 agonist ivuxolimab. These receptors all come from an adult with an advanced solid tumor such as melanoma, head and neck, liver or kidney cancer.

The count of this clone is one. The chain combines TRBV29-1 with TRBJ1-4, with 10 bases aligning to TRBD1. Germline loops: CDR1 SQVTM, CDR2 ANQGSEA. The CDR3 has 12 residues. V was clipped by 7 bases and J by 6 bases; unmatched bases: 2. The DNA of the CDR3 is TGCAGCGGGACAGGGGGGGATGAAAAACTGTTTTTT. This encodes CSGTGGDEKLFF.

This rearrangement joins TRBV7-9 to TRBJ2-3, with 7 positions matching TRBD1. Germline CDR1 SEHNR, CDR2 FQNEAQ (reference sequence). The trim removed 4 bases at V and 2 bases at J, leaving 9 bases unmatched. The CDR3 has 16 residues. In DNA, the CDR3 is TGTGCCAGCAGCTCGCAGACAGGGAGAGACACAGATACGCAGTATTTT. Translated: CASSSQTGRDTDTQYF.

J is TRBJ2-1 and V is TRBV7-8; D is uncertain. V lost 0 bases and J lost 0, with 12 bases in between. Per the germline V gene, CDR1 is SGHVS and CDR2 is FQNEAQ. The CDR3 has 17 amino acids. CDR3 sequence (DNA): TGTGCCAGCAGCTTAGCTTCGGCCAAAAACTCCTACAATGAGCAGTTCTTC. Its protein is CASSLASAKNSYNEQFF.

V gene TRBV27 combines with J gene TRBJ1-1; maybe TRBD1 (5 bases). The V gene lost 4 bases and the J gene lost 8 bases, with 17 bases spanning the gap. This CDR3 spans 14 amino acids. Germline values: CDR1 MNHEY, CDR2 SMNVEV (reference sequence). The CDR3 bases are TGTGCCAGCAGTTATAACGCCAGGGCAGCGGAAGCTTTCTTT. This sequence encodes CASSYNARAAEAFF.

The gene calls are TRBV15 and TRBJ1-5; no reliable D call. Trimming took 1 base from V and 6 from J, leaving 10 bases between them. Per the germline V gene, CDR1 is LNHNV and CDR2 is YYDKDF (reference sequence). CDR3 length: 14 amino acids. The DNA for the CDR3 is TGTGCCACCAGCAGAGTGGGAGGAGGTCAGCCCCAGCATTTT. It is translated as CATSRVGGGQPQHF.

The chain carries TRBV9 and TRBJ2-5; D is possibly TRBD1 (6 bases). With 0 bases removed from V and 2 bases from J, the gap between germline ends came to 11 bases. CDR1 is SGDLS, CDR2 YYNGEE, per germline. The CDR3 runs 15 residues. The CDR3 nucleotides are TGTGCCAGCAGCGTAGATCGGACAGATCAAGAGACCCAGTACTTC. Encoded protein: CASSVDRTDQETQYF.

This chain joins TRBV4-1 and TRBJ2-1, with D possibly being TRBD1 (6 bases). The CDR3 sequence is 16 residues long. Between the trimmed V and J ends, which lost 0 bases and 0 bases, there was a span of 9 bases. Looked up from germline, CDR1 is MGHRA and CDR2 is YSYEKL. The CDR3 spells CASSQEDRASYNEQFF. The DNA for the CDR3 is TGCGCCAGCAGCCAAGAGGACAGAGCCTCCTACAATGAGCAGTTCTTC.

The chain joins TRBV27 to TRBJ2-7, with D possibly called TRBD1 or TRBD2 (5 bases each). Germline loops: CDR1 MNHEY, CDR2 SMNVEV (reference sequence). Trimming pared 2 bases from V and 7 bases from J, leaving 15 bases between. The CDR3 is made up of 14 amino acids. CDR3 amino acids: CASSLGTGPLEQYF. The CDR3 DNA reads TGTGCCAGCAGTTTAGGAACGGGACCCCTTGAGCAGTACTTC.

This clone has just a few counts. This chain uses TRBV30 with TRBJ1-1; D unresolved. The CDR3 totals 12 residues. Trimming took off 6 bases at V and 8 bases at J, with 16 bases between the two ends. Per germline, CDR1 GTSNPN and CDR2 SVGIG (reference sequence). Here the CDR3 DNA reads TGTGCCTGTATCTACGTCCGAAGGGAAGCTTTCTTT. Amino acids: CACIYVRREAFF.

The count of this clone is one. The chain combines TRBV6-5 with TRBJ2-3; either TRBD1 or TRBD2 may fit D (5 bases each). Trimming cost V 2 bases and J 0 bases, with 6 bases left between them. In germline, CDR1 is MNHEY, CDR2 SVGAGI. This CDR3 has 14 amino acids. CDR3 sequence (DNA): TGTGCCAGCAGTTACCGGGACAGCACAGATACGCAGTATTTT. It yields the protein CASSYRDSTDTQYF.

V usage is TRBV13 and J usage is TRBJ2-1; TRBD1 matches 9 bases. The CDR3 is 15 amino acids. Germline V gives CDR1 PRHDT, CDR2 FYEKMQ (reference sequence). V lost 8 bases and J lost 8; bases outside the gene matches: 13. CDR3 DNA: TGTGCCAGCCTCGCCCCGGGACAGGGTGTGCATGAGCAGTTCTTC. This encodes CASLAPGQGVHEQFF.

The CDR3, as DNA: TGTGCCAGCAGTAGCAACCCGGGACAGCCTAACTATGGCTACACCTTC. It specifies CASSSNPGQPNYGYTF. This sequence joins TRBV13 and TRBJ1-2; the match to TRBD1 covers 7 bases. Per germline, CDR1 PRHDT and CDR2 FYEKMQ (reference sequence). J gave up 0 bases and V 6 bases, and 10 bases lay outside the gene matches. The CDR3 has 16 amino acids.